Listed below are T cell receptor beta chains from one sample, sequenced in a study of blood T cell repertoires in COVID-19. Repertoires were generated with immunoSEQ multiplex PCR, while TCRdb's copy carries only in-frame clones and drops some. The data contain 310,000 or so clones, roughly 86% of them singletons. The sequenced sample consisted of peripheral blood. The source of these receptors is a man aged 65 to 85 with acute or convalescent COVID-19. The conserved cysteine and the conserved F or W are not part of the CDR3 here. The order of the fields is V gene, J gene, CDR3 protein.

V gene: TRBV6-5; J gene: TRBJ2-2; CDR3 protein: ASLAANTGELF
V gene: TRBV29-1; J gene: TRBJ1-5; CDR3 protein: SVGWTGANQPQH
V gene: TRBV7-2; J gene: TRBJ1-2; CDR3 protein: ASSSAPGGYGYT
V gene: TRBV18; J gene: TRBJ1-4; CDR3 protein: ASSPPPGSRDEKLF
V gene: TRBV28; J gene: TRBJ2-1; CDR3 protein: ASSLYRGLGEQF
V gene: TRBV4-3; J gene: TRBJ2-7; CDR3 protein: ASSLELALEQY
V gene: TRBV2; J gene: TRBJ1-5; CDR3 protein: ASSGGMGQPQH
V gene: TRBV7-2; J gene: TRBJ1-2; CDR3 protein: ASSKDRSNYGYT
V gene: TRBV28; J gene: TRBJ2-4; CDR3 protein: ASSSRQLAKNIQY
V gene: TRBV5-1; J gene: TRBJ2-3; CDR3 protein: ASSVTDTQY
V gene: TRBV6-5; J gene: TRBJ2-1; CDR3 protein: ASLPGQQPHEQF
V gene: TRBV4-2; J gene: TRBJ1-4; CDR3 protein: ASSQDWGTSPGELF
V gene: TRBV12-3/TRBV12-4; J gene: TRBJ1-1; CDR3 protein: ASSFGGRTEAF
V gene: TRBV4-2; J gene: TRBJ2-3; CDR3 protein: ASSQDVAGFSDTQY
V gene: TRBV7-8; J gene: TRBJ1-5; CDR3 protein: ASSPRQGVLGNQPQH
V gene: TRBV19; J gene: TRBJ2-5; CDR3 protein: ASSIQAGGPLETQY
V gene: TRBV15; J gene: TRBJ2-1; CDR3 protein: ATSRGGRAYNEQF
V gene: TRBV5-1; J gene: TRBJ2-1; CDR3 protein: ASKRGSGVNEQF
V gene: TRBV19; J gene: TRBJ1-2; CDR3 protein: ASSNRQLANYGYT
V gene: TRBV28; J gene: TRBJ2-5; CDR3 protein: ASSSLKLAGKKETQY
V gene: TRBV28; J gene: TRBJ1-2; CDR3 protein: ASSWGLMGYT
V gene: TRBV6-5; J gene: TRBJ1-4; CDR3 protein: ASASGQGGEKLF
V gene: TRBV11-2; J gene: TRBJ1-6; CDR3 protein: ASSARDNSPLH
V gene: TRBV6-1; J gene: TRBJ1-5; CDR3 protein: ASSEFQGASNQPQH
V gene: TRBV6-6; J gene: TRBJ1-1; CDR3 protein: AHRQGGTEAF
V gene: TRBV9; J gene: TRBJ2-7; CDR3 protein: ASGDRDNYEQY
V gene: TRBV29-1; J gene: TRBJ2-7; CDR3 protein: SVVTGAYEQY
V gene: TRBV28; J gene: TRBJ1-5; CDR3 protein: ASIPGGSNQPQH
V gene: TRBV7-2; J gene: TRBJ2-7; CDR3 protein: ASSSTSGGYYEQY
V gene: TRBV13; J gene: TRBJ2-7; CDR3 protein: ASSNRRQGAQYEQY
V gene: TRBV10-2; J gene: TRBJ1-2; CDR3 protein: ASSEWTGGYGYT
V gene: TRBV28; J gene: TRBJ1-4; CDR3 protein: ASRRTGSEKLF
V gene: TRBV9; J gene: TRBJ1-2; CDR3 protein: ASSFLPGQGKGYT
V gene: TRBV6-5; J gene: TRBJ2-7; CDR3 protein: ASQGPSYEQY
V gene: TRBV6-2/TRBV6-3; J gene: TRBJ2-7; CDR3 protein: ASSYGPEGDEQY
V gene: TRBV7-8; J gene: TRBJ1-1; CDR3 protein: ASSLGDRVWTEAF
V gene: TRBV9; J gene: TRBJ2-7; CDR3 protein: ARSAGGGGEQY
V gene: TRBV10-1; J gene: TRBJ2-7; CDR3 protein: ASSEAGGLPYEQY
V gene: TRBV15; J gene: TRBJ1-1; CDR3 protein: ATSRDRGSAEAF
V gene: TRBV5-1; J gene: TRBJ2-3; CDR3 protein: ASSLEVPGNTDTQY
V gene: TRBV6-5; J gene: TRBJ1-1; CDR3 protein: ASRWQGLNTEAF
V gene: TRBV30; J gene: TRBJ2-3; CDR3 protein: AWSRAGKSTDTQY
V gene: TRBV6-5; J gene: TRBJ1-1; CDR3 protein: ASSSTGNTEAF
V gene: TRBV4-2; J gene: TRBJ1-5; CDR3 protein: ASSQDLREPQH
V gene: TRBV28; J gene: TRBJ2-7; CDR3 protein: ASSLTNTYEQY
V gene: TRBV7-9; J gene: TRBJ1-1; CDR3 protein: ASSVGGVDTEAF
V gene: TRBV7-2; J gene: TRBJ1-1; CDR3 protein: ASSVRGRDNTEAF
V gene: TRBV28; J gene: TRBJ2-2; CDR3 protein: ASSRVHTGELF
V gene: TRBV2; J gene: TRBJ2-7; CDR3 protein: ASSEAPPGAGVYEQY